By share of the sample, the clone carrying this T cell receptor beta chain is medium-sized. The antigen remains undetermined. This record belongs to a study of neoadjuvant anti-PD-1 for oral cavity cancer. Background on the study: Most patients had three to four biweekly doses of 3 mg/kg nivolumab before resection. Broader study findings: Pretreatment Treg/Th17 ratio correlated inversely with post-treatment tumor clonality. With a few patients per group, TCR findings need larger cohorts.

TCRdb keeps only in-frame clones here, not all; method: immunoSEQ multiplex PCR. The sample holds about 68,000 clones, about 88% seen once. Trimming removed 5 bases from V and 10 bases from J; junction bases left unmatched: 7. Germline loops: CDR1 SGHKS, CDR2 YYEKEE (reference sequence). There are 13 residues in the CDR3. Time point defined: after neoadjuvant nivolumab, at surgical resection. Patients were newly diagnosed with stage II-IVA oral cavity squamous cell carcinoma without prior systemic or radiation treatment. The sequences come from PBMCs, collected after nivolumab (anti-PD-1) treatment. This chain joins TRBV5-5 and TRBJ2-1, with TRBD2 matching over 9 bases. The sequence was obtained from a person between 40 and 79 years old with oral cavity squamous cell carcinoma. The CDR3 loop is CASSLAGEVEQFF. CDR3 sequence (DNA): TGTGCCAGCAGTTTAGCGGGAGAGGTAGAGCAGTTCTTC.